This entry describes one T cell receptor beta chain. The target antigen is unknown. The entry originates in a study of vaccination effects on CD4 cells after COVID-19. The assay was immunoSEQ multiplex PCR, and TCRdb's table has in-frame clones only and misses some. The data contain roughly 15,000 clones, 80% of them singletons. V dropped 6 bases and J dropped 4; count of bases not matched to a gene: 4. The CDR3 consists of 15 residues. Germline assignment: CDR1 MNHEY and CDR2 SVGAGI. ViraFEST assay sequencing came after antigen-specific CD4+ T cells were expanded with viral peptide pools. Isolation of CD4+ T cells took place after 10 days of culture. According to PCR results, the person was infected with SARS-CoV-2 between March and December 2020. The participants, recipients of two vaccine doses, got either BNT162b2 or mRNA-1273. Fresh IL-2-containing medium replaced half the medium on days 3 and 7.

The clonotype comes from a human donor who had a prior SARS-CoV-2 infection. The material sequenced was CD4+ T cells from PBMCs cultured with SARS-CoV-2 spike peptides, taken after COVID-19 vaccination. The J gene is TRBJ2-1, the V gene TRBV6-5; 12 nucleotides line up with TRBD2. CDR3 sequence reads: CASSLGLAGYNEQFF. CDR3 bases: TGTGCCAGCAGCCTGGGACTAGCGGGTTACAATGAGCAGTTCTTC.